This T cell receptor (beta chain) was sequenced for a study of response to subunit inactivated influenza vaccine. Study-level points and caveats: A suggestion made by the authors is that each seasonal influenza vaccination recruits few new T cells.

TCRdb called the RT-PCR reads again in MiXCR, with one record for every CDR3 protein. The sample contains about 500,000 distinct CDR3 sequences, roughly 7.6% of which appear only once. To note about this clonotype: Its antigen is not identified.

The CDR3 contains 17 residues. Germline V gene data show CDR1 as SEHNR and CDR2 as FQNEAQ (reference sequence). The V gene end was trimmed by 1 base and the J gene end by 2 bases; junction bases not matched to a gene: 9. This receptor was obtained from a man in his fifties or sixties who received an inactivated influenza vaccine. Sequences were derived from PBMCs from blood, sampled around 25 months after vaccination. The chain couples TRBV7-9 to TRBJ1-1, with 8 bases lining up with TRBD1. The CDR3 loop reads CASSLGAGGWGNTEAFF. CDR3 DNA sequence: TGTGCCAGCAGCTTAGGGGCAGGGGGCTGGGGTAACACTGAAGCTTTCTTT.